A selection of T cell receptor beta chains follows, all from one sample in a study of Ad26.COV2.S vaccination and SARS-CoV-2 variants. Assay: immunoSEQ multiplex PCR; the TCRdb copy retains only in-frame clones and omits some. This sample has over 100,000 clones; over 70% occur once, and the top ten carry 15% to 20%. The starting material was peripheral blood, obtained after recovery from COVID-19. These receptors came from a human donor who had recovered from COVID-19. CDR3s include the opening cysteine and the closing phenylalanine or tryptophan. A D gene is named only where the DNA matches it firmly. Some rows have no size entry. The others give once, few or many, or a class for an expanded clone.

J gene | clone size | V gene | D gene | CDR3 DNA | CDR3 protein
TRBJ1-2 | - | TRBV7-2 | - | TGTGCCAGCAGCTTGAGGGGGAAGGGGAACTATGGCTACACCTTC | CASSLRGKGNYGYTF
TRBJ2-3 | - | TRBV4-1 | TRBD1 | TGCGCCAGCAGCCAAGATTGGGGACAGGCGACAGATACGCAGTATTTT | CASSQDWGQATDTQYF
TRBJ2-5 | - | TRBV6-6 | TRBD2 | TGTGCCAGCAGTTATGGACTAGCGGAAGAGACCCAGTACTTC | CASSYGLAEETQYF
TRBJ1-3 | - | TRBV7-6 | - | TGTGCCAGCAGCCCGAGGGGACGGAACTCTGGAAACACCATATATTTT | CASSPRGRNSGNTIYF
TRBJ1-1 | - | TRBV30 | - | TGTGCCTGGGGAGGACAGACGAACACTGAAGCTTTCTTT | CAWGGQTNTEAFF
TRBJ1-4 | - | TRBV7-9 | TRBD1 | TGTGCCAGCAGCCTACAGGGGTTAGATGAAAAACTGTTTTTT | CASSLQGLDEKLFF
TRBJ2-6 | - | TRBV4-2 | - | TGTGCCAGCAGCCAAGATATCACAGGATCCTCTGGGGCCAACGTCCTGACTTTC | CASSQDITGSSGANVLTF
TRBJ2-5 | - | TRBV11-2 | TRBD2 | TGTGCCAGCAGCTTAGAAGGAGGTAGCGGGGGAGCAAAGACCCAGTACTTC | CASSLEGGSGGAKTQYF
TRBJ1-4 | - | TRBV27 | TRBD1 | TGTGCCAGCAGTTTATCGTCGAAAGGGACAGGGGACGAAAAACTGTTTTTT | CASSLSSKGTGDEKLFF
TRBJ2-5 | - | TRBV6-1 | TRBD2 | TGTGCCAGCAGGGAACCTAGCGGGGGGGCCTTTGAGACCCAGTACTTC | CASREPSGGAFETQYF
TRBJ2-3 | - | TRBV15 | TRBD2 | TGTGCCACCAGCAGAGGGGGGACTAGGTTGGGAGATACGCAGTATTTT | CATSRGGTRLGDTQYF
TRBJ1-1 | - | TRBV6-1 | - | TGTGCCAGCAGTGAAATTTCTTCAGTAAACACTGAAGCTTTCTTT | CASSEISSVNTEAFF
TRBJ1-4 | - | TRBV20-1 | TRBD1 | TGCAGTGCTAGTCTGACAGGGTTTAATGAAAAACTGTTTTTT | CSASLTGFNEKLFF
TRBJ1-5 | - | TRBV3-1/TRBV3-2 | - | TGTGCCAGCAGCCAAGACGAGGGCCAGCCCCAGCATTTT | CASSQDEGQPQHF
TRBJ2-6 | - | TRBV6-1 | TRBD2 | TGTGCCAGCAGTGGGACTAGCGGAGCCTCTGGGGCCAACGTCCTGACTTTC | CASSGTSGASGANVLTF
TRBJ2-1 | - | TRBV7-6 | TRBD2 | TGTGCCAGCAGCTCTATAGCGGGGGGTAGTAGTGAGCAGTTCTTC | CASSSIAGGSSEQFF
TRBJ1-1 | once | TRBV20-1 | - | TGCAGTGCTGTCAGGGAAACTGAAGCTTTCTTT | CSAVRETEAFF
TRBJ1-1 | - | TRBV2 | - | TGTGCCAGCAGTGAAAACTGGCAGGGAGGTGAAGCTTTCTTT | CASSENWQGGEAFF
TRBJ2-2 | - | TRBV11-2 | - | TGTGCCAGCAGCTTAGGCCTCGGAGGGGGCGCCGGGGAGCTGTTTTTT | CASSLGLGGGAGELFF
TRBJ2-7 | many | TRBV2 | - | TGTGCCAGCAGTCCACAGGGTTACGAGCAGTACTTC | CASSPQGYEQYF
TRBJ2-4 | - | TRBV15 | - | TGTGCCACCAGCAGAGAGGGCAGGAACATTCAGTACTTC | CATSREGRNIQYF
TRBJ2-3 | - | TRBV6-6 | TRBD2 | TGTGCCAGCAGTTACTCATCTAGCGGGGGCACGCAGTATTTT | CASSYSSSGGTQYF
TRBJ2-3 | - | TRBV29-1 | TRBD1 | TGCAGCGTCCCCGCAGGGGGCTGGGGCACAGATACGCAGTATTTT | CSVPAGGWGTDTQYF
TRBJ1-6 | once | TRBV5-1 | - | TGCGCCAGCAGCTTGAATACTGGCGGGGATAGGGGGCCCCTCCACTTT | CASSLNTGGDRGPLHF
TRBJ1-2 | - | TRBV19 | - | TGTGCCAGTAGTCCGGCAGGGGTCAGGGGCTATGGCTACACCTTC | CASSPAGVRGYGYTF
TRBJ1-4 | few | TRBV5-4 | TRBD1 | TGTGCCAGCAGCTTGGGTGGGACAGGGACTGAAAAACTGTTTTTT | CASSLGGTGTEKLFF
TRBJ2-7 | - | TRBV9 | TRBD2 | TGTGCCAGCAGCGTAGCCCCCGGGTGGGGGGGAAACGACGAGCAGTACTTC | CASSVAPGWGGNDEQYF